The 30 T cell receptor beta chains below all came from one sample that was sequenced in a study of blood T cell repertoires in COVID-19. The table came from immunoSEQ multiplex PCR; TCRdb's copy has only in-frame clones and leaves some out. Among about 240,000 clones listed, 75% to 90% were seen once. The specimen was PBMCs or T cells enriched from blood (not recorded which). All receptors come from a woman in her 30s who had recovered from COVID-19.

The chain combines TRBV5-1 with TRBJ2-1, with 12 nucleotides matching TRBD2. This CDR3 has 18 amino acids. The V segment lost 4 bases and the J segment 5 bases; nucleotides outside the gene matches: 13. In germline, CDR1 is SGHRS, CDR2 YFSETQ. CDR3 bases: TGCGCCAGCAGCCGCAACAGGGGGACTAGCGGGTTAGACAATGAGCAGTTCTTC. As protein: CASSRNRGTSGLDNEQFF.

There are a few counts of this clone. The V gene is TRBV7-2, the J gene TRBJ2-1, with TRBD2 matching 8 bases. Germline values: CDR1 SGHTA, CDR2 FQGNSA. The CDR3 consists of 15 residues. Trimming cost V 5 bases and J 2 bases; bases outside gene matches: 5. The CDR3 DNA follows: TGTGCCAGCAGCCCCAGCGGGGGCGCCTACAATGAGCAGTTCTTC. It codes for CASSPSGGAYNEQFF. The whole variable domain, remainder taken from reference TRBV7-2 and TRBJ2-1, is GAGVSQSPSNKVTEKGKDVELRCDPISGHTALYWYRQSLGQGLEFLIYFQGNSAPDKSGLPSDRFSAERTGGSVSTLTIQRTQQEDSAVYLCASSPSGGAYNEQFFGPGTRLTVL.

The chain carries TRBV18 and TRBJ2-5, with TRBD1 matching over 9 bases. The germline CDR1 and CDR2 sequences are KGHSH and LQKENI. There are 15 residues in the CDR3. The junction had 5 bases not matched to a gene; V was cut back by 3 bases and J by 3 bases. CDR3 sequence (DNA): TGTGCCAGCTCACCGACAGGGGGGAATAAAGAGACCCAGTACTTC. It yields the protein CASSPTGGNKETQYF.

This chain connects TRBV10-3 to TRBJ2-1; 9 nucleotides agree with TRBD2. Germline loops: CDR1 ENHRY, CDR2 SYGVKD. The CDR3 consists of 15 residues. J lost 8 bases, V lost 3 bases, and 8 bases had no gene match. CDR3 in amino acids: CAISDASGKKDEQFF. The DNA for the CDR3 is TGTGCCATCAGTGACGCTAGCGGGAAGAAAGATGAGCAGTTCTTC.

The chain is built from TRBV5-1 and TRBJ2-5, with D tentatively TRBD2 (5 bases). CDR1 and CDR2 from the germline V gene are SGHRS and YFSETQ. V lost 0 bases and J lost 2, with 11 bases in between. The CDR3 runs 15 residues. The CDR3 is CASSLEWRPQETQYF. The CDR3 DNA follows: TGCGCCAGCAGCTTGGAGTGGAGGCCACAAGAGACCCAGTACTTC.

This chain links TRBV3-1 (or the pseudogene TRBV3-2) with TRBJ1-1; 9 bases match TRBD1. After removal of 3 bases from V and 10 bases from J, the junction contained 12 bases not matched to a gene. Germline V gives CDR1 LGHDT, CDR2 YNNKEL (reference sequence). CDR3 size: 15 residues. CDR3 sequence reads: CASSQIGDRASRAFF. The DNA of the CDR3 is TGTGCCAGCAGCCAGATAGGGGACAGGGCCAGCCGAGCTTTCTTT.

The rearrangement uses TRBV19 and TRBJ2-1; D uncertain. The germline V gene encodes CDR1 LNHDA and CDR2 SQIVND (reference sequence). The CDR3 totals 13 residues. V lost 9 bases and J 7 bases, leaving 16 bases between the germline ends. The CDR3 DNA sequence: TGTGCCAGCGCCCCACAAGCGTCGAATGAGCAGTTCTTC. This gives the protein CASAPQASNEQFF. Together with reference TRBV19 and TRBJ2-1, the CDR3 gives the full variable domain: DGGITQSPKYLFRKEGQNVTLSCEQNLNHDAMYWYRQDPGQGLRLIYYSQIVNDFQKGDIAEGYSVSREKKESFPLTVTSAQKNPTAFYLCASAPQASNEQFFGPGTRLTVL.

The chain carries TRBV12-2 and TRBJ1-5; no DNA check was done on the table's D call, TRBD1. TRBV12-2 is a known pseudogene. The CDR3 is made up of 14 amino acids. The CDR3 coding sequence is TGTGCAAGTCGCTTAGTAGGGGTCCATCAGCCCCAGCATTTT. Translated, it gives CASRLVGVHQPQHF.

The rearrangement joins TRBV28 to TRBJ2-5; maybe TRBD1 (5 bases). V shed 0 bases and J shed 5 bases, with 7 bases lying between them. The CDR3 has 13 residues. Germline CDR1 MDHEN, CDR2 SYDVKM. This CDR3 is CASSLWTDETQYF. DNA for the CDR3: TGTGCCAGCAGTTTATGGACAGACGAGACCCAGTACTTC. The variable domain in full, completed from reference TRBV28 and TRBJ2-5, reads DVKVTQSSRYLVKRTGEKVFLECVQDMDHENMFWYRQDPGLGLRLIYFSYDVKMKEKGDIPEGYSVSREKKERFSLILESASTNQTSMYLCASSLWTDETQYFGPGTRLLVL.

This chain's CDR3 is CASSLDNNEQFF. The DNA of the CDR3 is TGTGCCAGCAGCTTAGACAATAATGAGCAGTTCTTC. V is TRBV7-9 and J is TRBJ2-1; D not resolved. Germline CDR1 SEHNR, CDR2 FQNEAQ (reference sequence). The CDR3 has 12 residues. V was pared by 1 base and J by 7 bases, with 5 bases between.

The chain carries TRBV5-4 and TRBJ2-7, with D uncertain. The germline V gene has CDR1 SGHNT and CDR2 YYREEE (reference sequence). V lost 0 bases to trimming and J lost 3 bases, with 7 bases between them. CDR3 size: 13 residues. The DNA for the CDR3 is TGTGCCAGCAGCTTGGGACAAGACTACGAGCAGTACTTC. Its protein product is CASSLGQDYEQYF.

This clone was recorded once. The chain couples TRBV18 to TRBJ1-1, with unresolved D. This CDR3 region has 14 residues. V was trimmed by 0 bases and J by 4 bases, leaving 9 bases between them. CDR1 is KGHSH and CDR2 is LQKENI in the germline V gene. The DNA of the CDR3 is TGTGCCAGCTCACCACCCCACGCAGGCACTGAAGCTTTCTTT. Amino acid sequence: CASSPPHAGTEAFF.

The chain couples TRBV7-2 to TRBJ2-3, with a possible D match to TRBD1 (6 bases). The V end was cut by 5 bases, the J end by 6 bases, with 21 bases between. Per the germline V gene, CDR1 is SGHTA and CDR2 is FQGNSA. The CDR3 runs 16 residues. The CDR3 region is CASSLRGSATSDTQYF. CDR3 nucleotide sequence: TGTGCCAGCAGCCTAAGGGGGTCGGCTACATCGGATACGCAGTATTTT.

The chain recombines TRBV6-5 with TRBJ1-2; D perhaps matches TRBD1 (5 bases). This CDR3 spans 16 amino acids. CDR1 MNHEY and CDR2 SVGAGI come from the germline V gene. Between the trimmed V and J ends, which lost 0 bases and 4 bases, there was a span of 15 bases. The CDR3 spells CASSYSSQGPGYGYTF. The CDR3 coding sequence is TGTGCCAGCAGTTACTCGAGTCAGGGCCCGGGCTATGGCTACACCTTC.

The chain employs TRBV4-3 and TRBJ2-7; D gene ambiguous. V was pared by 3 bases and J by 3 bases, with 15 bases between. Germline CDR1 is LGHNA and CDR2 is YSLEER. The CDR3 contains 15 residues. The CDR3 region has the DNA TGCGCCAGCAGCCAGAGCCTAAGTCGCGGCTACGAGCAGTACTTC. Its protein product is CASSQSLSRGYEQYF.

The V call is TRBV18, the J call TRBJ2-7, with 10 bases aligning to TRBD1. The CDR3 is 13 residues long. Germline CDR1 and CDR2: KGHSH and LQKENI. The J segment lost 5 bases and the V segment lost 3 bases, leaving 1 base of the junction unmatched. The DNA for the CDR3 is TGTGCCAGCTCACCGACAGGGGGCCACGAGCAGTACTTC. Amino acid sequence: CASSPTGGHEQYF.

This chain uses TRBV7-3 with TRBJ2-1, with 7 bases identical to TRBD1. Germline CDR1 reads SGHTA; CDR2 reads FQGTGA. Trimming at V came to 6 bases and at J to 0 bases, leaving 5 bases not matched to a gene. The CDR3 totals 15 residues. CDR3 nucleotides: TGTGCCAGCAGTCGAACAGGGGACTCCTACAATGAGCAGTTCTTC. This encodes CASSRTGDSYNEQFF.

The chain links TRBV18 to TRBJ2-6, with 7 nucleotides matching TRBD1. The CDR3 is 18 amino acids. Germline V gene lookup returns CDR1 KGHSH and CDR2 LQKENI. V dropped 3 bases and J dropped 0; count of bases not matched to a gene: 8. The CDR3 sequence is CASSPVTGYGSGANVLTF. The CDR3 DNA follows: TGTGCCAGCTCACCCGTGACAGGGTACGGCTCTGGGGCCAACGTCCTGACTTTC.

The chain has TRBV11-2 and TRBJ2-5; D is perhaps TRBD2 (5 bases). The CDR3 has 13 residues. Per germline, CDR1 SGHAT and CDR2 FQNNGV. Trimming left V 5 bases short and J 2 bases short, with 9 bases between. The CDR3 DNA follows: TGTGCCAGCAGCATCGACTATCAAGAGACCCAGTACTTC. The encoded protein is CASSIDYQETQYF.

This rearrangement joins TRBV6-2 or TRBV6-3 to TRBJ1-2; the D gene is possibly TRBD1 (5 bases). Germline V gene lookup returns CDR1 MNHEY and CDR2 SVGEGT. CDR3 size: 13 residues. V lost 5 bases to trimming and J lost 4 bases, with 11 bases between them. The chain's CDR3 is CASSISGGYGYTF. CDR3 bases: TGTGCCAGCAGTATCTCGGGGGGCTATGGCTACACCTTC.

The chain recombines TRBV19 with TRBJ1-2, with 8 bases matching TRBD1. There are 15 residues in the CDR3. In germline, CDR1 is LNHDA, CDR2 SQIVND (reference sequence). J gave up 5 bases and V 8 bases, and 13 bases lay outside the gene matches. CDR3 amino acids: CASAEDRVSPYGYTF. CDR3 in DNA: TGTGCCAGTGCAGAGGACAGGGTTTCGCCTTATGGCTACACCTTC.

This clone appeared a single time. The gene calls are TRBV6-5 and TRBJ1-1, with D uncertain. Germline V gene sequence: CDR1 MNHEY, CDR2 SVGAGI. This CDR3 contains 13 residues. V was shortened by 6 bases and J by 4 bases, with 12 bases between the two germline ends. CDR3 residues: CASRRSGFTEAFF. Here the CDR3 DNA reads TGTGCCAGCAGGAGATCGGGGTTCACTGAAGCTTTCTTT.

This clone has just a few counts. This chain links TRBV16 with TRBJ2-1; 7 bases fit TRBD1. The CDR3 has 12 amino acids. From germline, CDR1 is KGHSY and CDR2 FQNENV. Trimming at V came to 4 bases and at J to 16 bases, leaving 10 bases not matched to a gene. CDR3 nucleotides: TGTGCCAGCAGCCCCTCCCAAGGACAGGTATTCTTC. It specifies CASSPSQGQVFF.

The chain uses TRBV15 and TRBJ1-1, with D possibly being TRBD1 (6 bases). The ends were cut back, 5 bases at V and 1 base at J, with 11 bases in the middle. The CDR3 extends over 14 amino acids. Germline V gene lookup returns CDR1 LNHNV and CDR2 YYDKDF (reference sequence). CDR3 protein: CATSRLGGNTEAFF. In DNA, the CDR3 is TGTGCCACCAGCCGATTAGGGGGGAACACTGAAGCTTTCTTT.

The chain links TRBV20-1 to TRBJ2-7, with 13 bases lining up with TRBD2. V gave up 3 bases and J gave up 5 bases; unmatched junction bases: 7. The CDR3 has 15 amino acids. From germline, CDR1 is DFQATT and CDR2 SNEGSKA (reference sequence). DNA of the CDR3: TGCAGTGCTAGTTTGACTAGCGGGAGGTTCGACGAGCAGTACTTC. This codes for CSASLTSGRFDEQYF.

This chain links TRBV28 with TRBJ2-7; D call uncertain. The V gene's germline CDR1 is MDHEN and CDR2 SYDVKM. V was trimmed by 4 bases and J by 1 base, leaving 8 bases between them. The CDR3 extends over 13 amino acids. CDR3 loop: CASSSHRSYEQYF. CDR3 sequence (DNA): TGTGCCAGCAGTTCTCATAGATCCTACGAGCAGTACTTC.

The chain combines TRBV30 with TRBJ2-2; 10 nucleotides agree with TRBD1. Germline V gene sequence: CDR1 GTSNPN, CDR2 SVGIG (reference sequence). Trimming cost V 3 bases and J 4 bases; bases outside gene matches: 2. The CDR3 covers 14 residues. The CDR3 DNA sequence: TGTGCCTGGAGGAGGACAGGGGGCACCGGGGAGCTGTTTTTT. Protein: CAWRRTGGTGELFF.

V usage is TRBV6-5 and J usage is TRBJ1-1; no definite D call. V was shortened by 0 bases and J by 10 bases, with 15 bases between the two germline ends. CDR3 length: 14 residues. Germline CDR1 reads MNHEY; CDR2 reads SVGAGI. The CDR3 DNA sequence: TGTGCCAGCAGTTACTCGTCATTCCAGGCCGTAGCTTTCTTT. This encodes CASSYSSFQAVAFF.

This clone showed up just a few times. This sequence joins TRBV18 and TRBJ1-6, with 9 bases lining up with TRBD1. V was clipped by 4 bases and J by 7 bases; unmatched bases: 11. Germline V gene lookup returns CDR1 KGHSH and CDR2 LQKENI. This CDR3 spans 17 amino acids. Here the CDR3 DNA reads TGTGCCAGCTCACGCGTGCAAGACAGGGGGTTGAATTCACCCCTCCACTTT. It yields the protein CASSRVQDRGLNSPLHF.

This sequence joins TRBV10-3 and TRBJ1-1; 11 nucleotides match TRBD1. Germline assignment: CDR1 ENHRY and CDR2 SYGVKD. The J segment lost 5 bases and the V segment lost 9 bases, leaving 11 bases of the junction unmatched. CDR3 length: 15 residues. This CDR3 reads CAMQPGQGGITEAFF. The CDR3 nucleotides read TGTGCCATGCAGCCGGGACAGGGGGGAATAACTGAAGCTTTCTTT.